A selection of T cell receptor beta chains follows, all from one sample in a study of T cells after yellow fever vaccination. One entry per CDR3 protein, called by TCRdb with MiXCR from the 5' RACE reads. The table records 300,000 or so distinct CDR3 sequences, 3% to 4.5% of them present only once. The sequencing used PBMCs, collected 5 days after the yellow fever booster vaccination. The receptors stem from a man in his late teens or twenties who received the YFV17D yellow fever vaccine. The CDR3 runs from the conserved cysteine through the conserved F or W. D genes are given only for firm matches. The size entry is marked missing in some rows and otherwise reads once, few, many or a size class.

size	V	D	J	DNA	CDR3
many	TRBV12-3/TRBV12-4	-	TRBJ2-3	TGTGCCAGCAGTCCGACCACAGATACGCAGTATTTT	CASSPTTDTQYF
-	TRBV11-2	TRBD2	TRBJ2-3	TGTGCCAGCAGCTTAGATCGGAGCGGGGGCCGCACAGATACGCAGTATTTT	CASSLDRSGGRTDTQYF
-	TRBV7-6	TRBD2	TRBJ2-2	TGTGCCAGCAGCCCCGTGACTAGCGGCGGGGAGCTGTTTTTT	CASSPVTSGGELFF
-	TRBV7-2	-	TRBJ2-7	TGTGCCAGCAGCTACCCTGGGCGAAAATACGAGCAGTACTTC	CASSYPGRKYEQYF
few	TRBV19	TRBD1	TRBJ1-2	TGTGCCAGTGGCGCGGGACAGGTTTTGTATGGCTACACCTTC	CASGAGQVLYGYTF
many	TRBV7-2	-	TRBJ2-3	TGTGCCAGCAGCGTGGATGGCGGCACAGATACGCAGTATTTT	CASSVDGGTDTQYF
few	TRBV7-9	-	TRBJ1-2	TGTGCCAGCAGCTTATTTCTGGACTATAACTATGGCTACACCTTC	CASSLFLDYNYGYTF
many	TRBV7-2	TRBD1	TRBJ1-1	TGTGCCAGCAGCTTAACACAGGGGGCTGGGAACACTGAAGCTTTCTTT	CASSLTQGAGNTEAFF
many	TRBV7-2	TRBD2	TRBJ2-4	TGTGCCAGCAGCTTTGGGGGGACTAGCGGGGACAAAAACATTCAGTACTTC	CASSFGGTSGDKNIQYF
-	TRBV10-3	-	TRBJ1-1	TGTGCCATCAGACCCCAAGGAAACACTGAAGCTTTCTTT	CAIRPQGNTEAFF
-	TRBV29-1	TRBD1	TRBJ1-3	TGCAGCGTTGATGGTGCAGGACAGGGGGTAGCTGGAAACACCATATATTTT	CSVDGAGQGVAGNTIYF
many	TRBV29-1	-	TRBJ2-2	TGCAGCGTCCAGACTTTTAAAACCGGGGAGCTGTTTTTT	CSVQTFKTGELFF
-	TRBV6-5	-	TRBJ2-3	TGTGCCAGCAGTTACACAGGGTCGAAGACAGATACGCAGTATTTT	CASSYTGSKTDTQYF
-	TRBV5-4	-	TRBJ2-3	TGTGCCAGCAGAGTACAGTCTAGCACAGATACGCAGTATTTT	CASRVQSSTDTQYF
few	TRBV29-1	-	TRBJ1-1	TGCAGCGTCCTTGGGGCTGAAGCTTTCTTT	CSVLGAEAFF
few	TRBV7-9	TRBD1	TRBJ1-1	TGTGCCAGCAGCTTAGCGGACAGGGGGGTTAACACTGAAGCTTTCTTT	CASSLADRGVNTEAFF
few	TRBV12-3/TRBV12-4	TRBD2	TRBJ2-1	TGTGCCAGCAGAATAGCGGGGGGCTCCTACAATGAGCAGTTCTTC	CASRIAGGSYNEQFF
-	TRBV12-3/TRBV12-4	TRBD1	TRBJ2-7	TGTGCCAGCAGTTTGACAGGGATTACATACGAGCAGTACTTC	CASSLTGITYEQYF
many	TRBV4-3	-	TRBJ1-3	TGCGCCAGCAGCCAACAGCGATCCTCTGGAAACACCATATATTTT	CASSQQRSSGNTIYF
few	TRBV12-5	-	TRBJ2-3	TGTGCTAGTGGTTTACCGCTCTCAGGGACAGATACGCAGTATTTT	CASGLPLSGTDTQYF
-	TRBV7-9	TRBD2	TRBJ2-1	TGTGCCAGCAGCTTTCTTAGCGGGGACGGCAATGAGCAGTTCTTC	CASSFLSGDGNEQFF
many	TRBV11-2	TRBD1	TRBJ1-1	TGTGCCAGCAGCTTAGTAATGGGACAGCCGAACACTGAAGCTTTCTTT	CASSLVMGQPNTEAFF
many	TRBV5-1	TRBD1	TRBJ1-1	TGCGCCAGCGGGACAGGCTCCACTGAAGCTTTCTTT	CASGTGSTEAFF
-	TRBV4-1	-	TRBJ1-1	TGCGCCAGCAGCCTAACCAAGGGGAACACTGAAGCTTTCTTT	CASSLTKGNTEAFF
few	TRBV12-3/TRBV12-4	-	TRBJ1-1	TGTGCCAGCAAAACGATTGGGCAGCATGAAGCTTTCTTT	CASKTIGQHEAFF
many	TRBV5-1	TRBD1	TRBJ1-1	TGCGCCAGCAGCGCGGGACAGGGAGCTTTCTTT	CASSAGQGAFF
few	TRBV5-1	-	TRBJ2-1	TGCGCCAGCAGCGGGTGGGGTCCTGGGAATGAGCAGTTCTTC	CASSGWGPGNEQFF
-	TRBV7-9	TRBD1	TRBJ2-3	TGTGCCAGCAGCCTCGGACAGGCAATTACAGATACGCAGTATTTT	CASSLGQAITDTQYF
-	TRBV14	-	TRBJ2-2	TGTGCCAGCAGCCAATACGGAATCACCGGGGAGCTGTTTTTT	CASSQYGITGELFF
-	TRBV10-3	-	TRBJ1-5	TGTGCCATCAGCCCCCGGGATAGCAATCAGCCCCAGCATTTT	CAISPRDSNQPQHF
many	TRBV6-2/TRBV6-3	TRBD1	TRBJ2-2	TGTGCCAGCACCATAAGACAGGGGGCGCTTGGTGTAACCGGGGAGCTGTTTTTT	CASTIRQGALGVTGELFF
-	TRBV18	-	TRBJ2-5	TGTGCCAGCTCACCCATGCAAGAGACCCAGTACTTC	CASSPMQETQYF
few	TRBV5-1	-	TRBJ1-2	TGCGCCAGCAGCTTGGGCAGGGTTGAGGGCTACACCTTC	CASSLGRVEGYTF
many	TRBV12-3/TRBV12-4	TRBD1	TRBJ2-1	TGTGCCAGCAGTCCCAGGACAGGGCTGAATGAGCAGTTCTTC	CASSPRTGLNEQFF
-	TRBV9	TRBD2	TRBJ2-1	TGTGCCAGCAGCGTAGGACCCGGGGGGGCGTACAATGAGCAGTTCTTC	CASSVGPGGAYNEQFF
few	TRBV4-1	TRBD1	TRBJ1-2	TGCGCCAGCAGCCAAGGGACAGGGTCGGGCTATGGCTACACCTTC	CASSQGTGSGYGYTF
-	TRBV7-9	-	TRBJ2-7	TGTGCCAGCAGCTCAAGCGGACCCTACGAGCAGTACTTC	CASSSSGPYEQYF
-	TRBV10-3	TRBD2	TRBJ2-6	TGTGCCATCCACGGGACTAGCGGGGGGTCCTCTGGGGCCAACGTCCTGACTTTC	CAIHGTSGGSSGANVLTF
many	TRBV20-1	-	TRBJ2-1	TGCAGTGCTAGAGATGTAACGAACTCCTACAATGAGCAGTTCTTC	CSARDVTNSYNEQFF
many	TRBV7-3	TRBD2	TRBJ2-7	TGTGCCAGCAGCCCAGGTTCGGGGGGCTCCTACGAGCAGTACTTC	CASSPGSGGSYEQYF
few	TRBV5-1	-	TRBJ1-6	TGCGCCAGCAGCTTGGACGGGACTTCGGGTTCACCCCTCCACTTT	CASSLDGTSGSPLHF
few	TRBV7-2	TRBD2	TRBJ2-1	TGTGCCAGCAGTCCTAGCGGGGGGGTCAATGAGCAGTTCTTC	CASSPSGGVNEQFF
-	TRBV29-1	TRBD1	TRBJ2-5	TGCAGCGTGGGGGGACAGGGTGAGACCCAGTACTTC	CSVGGQGETQYF
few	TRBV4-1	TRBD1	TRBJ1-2	TGCGCCAGCAGCTGGGACAGTCACTTCGAAGGGGGAGCGAACTATGGCTACACCTTC	CASSWDSHFEGGANYGYTF
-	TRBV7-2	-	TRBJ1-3	TGTGCCAGCAGCTTAGGAGGGGGGGGAAGTGGAAACACCATATATTTT	CASSLGGGGSGNTIYF
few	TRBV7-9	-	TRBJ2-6	TGTGCCAGCGAGGTGTCTGGGGCCAACGTCCTGACTTTC	CASEVSGANVLTF
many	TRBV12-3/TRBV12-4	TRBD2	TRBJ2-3	TGTGCCAGCACCTGGGTACTAGCGCTTGATACGCAGTATTTT	CASTWVLALDTQYF
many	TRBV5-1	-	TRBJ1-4	TGCGCCAGCAGCCTCAGAAGCAATGAAAAACTGTTTTTT	CASSLRSNEKLFF
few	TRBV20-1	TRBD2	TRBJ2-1	TGCAGTGGGGTTCCGGGACTAGCCATCAATGAGCAGTTCTTC	CSGVPGLAINEQFF
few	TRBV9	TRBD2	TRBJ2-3	TGTGCCAGCAGCGCTAGCGGGGGGGCACCAGATACGCAGTATTTT	CASSASGGAPDTQYF
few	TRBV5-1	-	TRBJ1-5	TGCGCCAGCAGCTTGGAAGGGGGTCAAGACGGGGAGTCCCAGCATTTT	CASSLEGGQDGESQHF
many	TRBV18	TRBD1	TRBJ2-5	TGTGCCAGCTCACCGGTCCCGGGACAGGGAGACTTGGCGCCAGGAGAGACCCAGTACTTC	CASSPVPGQGDLAPGETQYF
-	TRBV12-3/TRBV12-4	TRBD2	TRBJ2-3	TGTGCCAGCGAAAAGCGGGGAGCAGATACGCAGTATTTT	CASEKRGADTQYF
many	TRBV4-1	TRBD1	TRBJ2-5	TGCGCCAGCAGGGCGACAGGGAAAGAGACCCAGTACTTC	CASRATGKETQYF
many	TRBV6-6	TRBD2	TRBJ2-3	TGTGCCAGCAGCGGCGGGGGGACTACAGATACGCAGTATTTT	CASSGGGTTDTQYF